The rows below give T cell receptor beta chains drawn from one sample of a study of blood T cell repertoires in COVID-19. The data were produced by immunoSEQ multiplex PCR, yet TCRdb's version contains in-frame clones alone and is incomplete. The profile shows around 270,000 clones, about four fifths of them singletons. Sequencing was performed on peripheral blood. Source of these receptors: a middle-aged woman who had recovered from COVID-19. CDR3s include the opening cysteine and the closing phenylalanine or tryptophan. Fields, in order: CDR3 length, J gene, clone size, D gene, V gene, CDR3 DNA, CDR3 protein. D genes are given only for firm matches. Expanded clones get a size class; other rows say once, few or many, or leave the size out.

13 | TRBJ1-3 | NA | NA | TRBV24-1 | TGTGCCACCAGCAACAACGCTGGAAACACCATATATTTT | CATSNNAGNTIYF
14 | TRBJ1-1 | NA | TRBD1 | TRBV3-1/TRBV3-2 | TGTGCCAGCAGCCCTAACAGGGGGAGCACTGAAGCTTTCTTT | CASSPNRGSTEAFF
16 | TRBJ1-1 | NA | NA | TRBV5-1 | TGCGCCAGCAGCTTGGCTAGGACAACGGTGAACACTGAAGCTTTCTTT | CASSLARTTVNTEAFF
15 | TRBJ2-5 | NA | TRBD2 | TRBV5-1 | TGCGCCTCCGACCGGAGCGGGGGGACTTCGGAGACCCAGTACTTC | CASDRSGGTSETQYF
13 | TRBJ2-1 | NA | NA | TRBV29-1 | TGCAGCGTTGAAGACGCCTGGGAGATTGAGCAGTTCTTC | CSVEDAWEIEQFF
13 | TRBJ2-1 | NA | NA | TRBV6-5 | TGTGCCAGCAGTTACCATACACAGAATGAGCAGTTCTTC | CASSYHTQNEQFF
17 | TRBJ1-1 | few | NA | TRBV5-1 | TGCGCCAGCAGTTCTGACGACACTCCGGGGGTGAACACTGAAGCTTTCTTT | CASSSDDTPGVNTEAFF
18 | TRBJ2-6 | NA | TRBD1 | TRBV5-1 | TGCGCCAGCAGCTTGGCGGGACAGGCATACTCTGGGGCCAACGTCCTGACTTTC | CASSLAGQAYSGANVLTF
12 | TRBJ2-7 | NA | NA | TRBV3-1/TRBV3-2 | TGTGCCAGCAGCCGGGGGCAACACGAGCAGTACTTC | CASSRGQHEQYF
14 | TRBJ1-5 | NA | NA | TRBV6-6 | TGTGCCAGCAGTTACTCGCAGGGTTATCAGCCCCAGCATTTT | CASSYSQGYQPQHF
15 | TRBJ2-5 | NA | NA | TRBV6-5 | TGTGCCAGCAGTTACGCGGTACACCTCCAAGAGACCCAGTACTTC | CASSYAVHLQETQYF
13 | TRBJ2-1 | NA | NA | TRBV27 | TGTGCCAGCAGTTTCCAGGGTGGACATGAGCAGTTCTTC | CASSFQGGHEQFF
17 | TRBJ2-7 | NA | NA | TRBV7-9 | TGTGCCAGCAGCCCAGGGGGGACGTTGGGGGCGCGTTCCGAGCAGTACTTC | CASSPGGTLGARSEQYF
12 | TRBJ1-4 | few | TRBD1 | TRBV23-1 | TGCGCCAGCAGCAAACAGGGGGAAAAACTGTTTTTT | CASSKQGEKLFF
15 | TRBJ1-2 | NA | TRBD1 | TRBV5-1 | TGCGCCAGCAGCTTACGAGGAGTAGGGGGCGATGGCTACACCTTC | CASSLRGVGGDGYTF
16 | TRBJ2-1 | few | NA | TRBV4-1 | TGCGCCAGCAGCCAAACAGGTCTCCCTTCCTACAATGAGCAGTTCTTC | CASSQTGLPSYNEQFF
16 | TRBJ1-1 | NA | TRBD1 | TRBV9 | TGTGCCAGCAGCGTCCTGTCGACAGGGGTTAACACTGAAGCTTTCTTT | CASSVLSTGVNTEAFF
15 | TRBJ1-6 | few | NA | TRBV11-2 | TGTGCCAGCAGCTCCCGGGAGGGAAGAGGTTCACCCCTCCACTTT | CASSSREGRGSPLHF
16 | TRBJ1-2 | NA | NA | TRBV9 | TGTGCCAGCAGCGCCGTAACTAAACAGGAGAACTATGGCTACACCTTC | CASSAVTKQENYGYTF
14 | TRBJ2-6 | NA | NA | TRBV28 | TGTGCCAGCAGTTCCAGGGCTGGGGCCAACGTCCTGACTTTC | CASSSRAGANVLTF
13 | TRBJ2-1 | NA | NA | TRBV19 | TGTGCCAGTAGGTCCCCGGGACTCAATGAGCAGTTCTTC | CASRSPGLNEQFF
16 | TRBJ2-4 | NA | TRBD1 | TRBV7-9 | TGTGCCAGCAGCTTAGGAGACAGGGGGGCCAAAAACATTCAGTACTTC | CASSLGDRGAKNIQYF
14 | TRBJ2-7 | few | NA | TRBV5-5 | TGTGCCAGCACCTATGGCCGAGGGGGCTACGAGCAGTACTTC | CASTYGRGGYEQYF
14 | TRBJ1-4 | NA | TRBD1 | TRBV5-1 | TGCGCCAGCTCGAGAGACAGGGGTAATGAAAAACTGTTTTTT | CASSRDRGNEKLFF
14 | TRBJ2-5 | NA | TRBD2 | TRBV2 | TGTGCCAGCAGTGAACGGCTAGCGGAAGAGACCCAGTACTTC | CASSERLAEETQYF
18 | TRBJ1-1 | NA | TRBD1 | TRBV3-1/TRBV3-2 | TGTGCCAGCAGCCAAGAGGTAAGAAGGAGCAGGGGGAGGACTGAAGCTTTCTTT | CASSQEVRRSRGRTEAFF
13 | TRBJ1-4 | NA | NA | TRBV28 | TGTGCCAGCAGTTTACTCCCCCGGGAAAAACTGTTTTTT | CASSLLPREKLFF
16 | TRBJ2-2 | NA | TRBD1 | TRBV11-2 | TGTGCCAGCAGCTTAGGCGTCAGGGGGCCTACCGGGGAGCTGTTTTTT | CASSLGVRGPTGELFF
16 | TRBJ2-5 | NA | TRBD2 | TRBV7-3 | TGTGCCAGCAGCCCGGGACTAGCGGGGGGGCAAGAGACCCAGTACTTC | CASSPGLAGGQETQYF
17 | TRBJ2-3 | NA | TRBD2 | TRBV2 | TGTGCCAGCAGTCTCCCCCTGACTAGCGGTAGCACAGATACGCAGTATTTT | CASSLPLTSGSTDTQYF
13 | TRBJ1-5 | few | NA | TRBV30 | TGTGCCTGGGGAGGAGGAGGCAATCAGCCCCAGCATTTT | CAWGGGGNQPQHF
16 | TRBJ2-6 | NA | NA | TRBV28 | TGTGCCAGCACCCCGAATGAGGGGGATGGGGCCAACGTCCTGACTTTC | CASTPNEGDGANVLTF
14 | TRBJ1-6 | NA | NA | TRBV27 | TGTGCCAGCAGCGGGACACATTATAATTCACCCCTCCACTTT | CASSGTHYNSPLHF
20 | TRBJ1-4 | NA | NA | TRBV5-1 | TGCGCCAGCAGCTTGTATCAAGTCGGGCAGGGCACAGGCAGCAATGAAAAACTGTTTTTT | CASSLYQVGQGTGSNEKLFF
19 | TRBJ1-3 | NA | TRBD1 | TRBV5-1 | TGCGCCAGCAGCTTGTTCCCCCATGGACAGGACTTCTCTGGAAACACCATATATTTT | CASSLFPHGQDFSGNTIYF
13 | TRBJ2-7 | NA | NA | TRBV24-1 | TGTGCCACCAGTGATTTGCCTAGCAGCGAGCAGTACTTC | CATSDLPSSEQYF
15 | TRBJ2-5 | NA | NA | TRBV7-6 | TGTGCCAGCAGCTTAGGTTGGACAGCACAAGAGACCCAGTACTTC | CASSLGWTAQETQYF
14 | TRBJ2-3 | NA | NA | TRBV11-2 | TGTGCCAGCAGCCCGGCCGGGGTTCCAGATACGCAGTATTTT | CASSPAGVPDTQYF
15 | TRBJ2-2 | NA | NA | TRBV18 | TGTGCCAGCTCACCACGAAATACGGACACCGGGGAGCTGTTTTTT | CASSPRNTDTGELFF
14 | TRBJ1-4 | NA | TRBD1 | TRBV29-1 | TGCAGCGTCACCGGACAGGGAGGAGGTGAAAAACTGTTTTTT | CSVTGQGGGEKLFF
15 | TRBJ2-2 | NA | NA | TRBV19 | TGTGCCAGTACCGACGGACAGAAGAACACCGGGGAGCTGTTTTTT | CASTDGQKNTGELFF
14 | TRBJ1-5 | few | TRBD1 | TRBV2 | TGTGCCAGCAGTTCGGGACAGCCCAATCAGCCCCAGCATTTT | CASSSGQPNQPQHF
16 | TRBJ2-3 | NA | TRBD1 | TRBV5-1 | TGCGCCAGCAGCTGGGGACAGGGGGCCGTAACAGATACGCAGTATTTT | CASSWGQGAVTDTQYF
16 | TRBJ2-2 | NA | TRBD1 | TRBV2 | TGTGCCAGCAGGCTAGGGACAGGGGATGTCACCGGGGAGCTGTTTTTT | CASRLGTGDVTGELFF
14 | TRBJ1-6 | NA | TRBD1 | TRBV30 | TGTGCCTGGAGTCGGACAGGGGGGGGTTCACCCCTCCACTTT | CAWSRTGGGSPLHF
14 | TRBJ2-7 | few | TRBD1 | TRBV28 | TGTGCCAGCAGTAGGGACAGGGCCCTCTACGAGCAGTACTTC | CASSRDRALYEQYF
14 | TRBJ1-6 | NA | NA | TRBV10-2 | TGCGCCAGCAGTGAGCAGTCCTATAATTCACCCCTCCACTTT | CASSEQSYNSPLHF
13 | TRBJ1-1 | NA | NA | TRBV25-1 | TGTGCCAGCAGACGACAGCTGAACACTGAAGCTTTCTTT | CASRRQLNTEAFF
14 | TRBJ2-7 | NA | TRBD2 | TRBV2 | TGTGCCAGCAGTGAAGAGGGCGGGGGAGTGGAGCAGTACTTC | CASSEEGGGVEQYF
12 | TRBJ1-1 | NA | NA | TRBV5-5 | TGTGCCAGCAGCTTGGTTACCCAGGGGGCTTTCTTT | CASSLVTQGAFF